In this sample, the clone carrying this T cell receptor beta chain turned up once. This record comes from a study of shared clonotypes between healthy human individuals. Trimming cost V 0 bases and J 8 bases, with 7 bases left between them. In germline, CDR1 is MNHNY, CDR2 SVGAGI (reference sequence). This CDR3 is built from 12 residues. In the source study's methods: Junction-only sequences produced by ImmunoSEQ had no quality scores, so filtering differed. TCRdb's table, derived via immunoSEQ multiplex PCR, lists solely in-frame clones and lacks some. The DNA gave D and trimming, while V, J and clone size come from that table. The sample gives some 1.4 million clones, about 96% of which show up once; approximately 1.1% is in the top ten.

Sequencing input: naive CD4+ T cells sorted from blood. Subset indicated: CD45RA+ positively selected. This clonotype was obtained from a man under 40 in good health. This sequence joins TRBV6-6 and TRBJ1-1, with a possible D match to TRBD1 (6 bases). The CDR3 coding sequence is TGTGCCAGCAGTTACTCGGGGGCCGAAGCTTTCTTT. Translating gives CASSYSGAEAFF.